The rows below give T cell receptor beta chains drawn from one sample of a study of T cell responses to AZD1222 COVID-19 vaccine. Assay: immunoSEQ multiplex PCR; the TCRdb copy retains only in-frame clones and omits some. The profile shows about 140,000 clones, more than 85% of them singletons. The material sequenced was peripheral blood, taken 28 days after the second AZD1222 dose. Receptors were obtained from an adult who received the AZD1222 COVID-19 vaccine. CDR3s include the opening cysteine and the closing phenylalanine or tryptophan. Fields, in order: J gene, V gene, clone size, CDR3 protein. Clone sizes are given selectively: once, few, many, or a class where the clone is expanded.

>TRBJ1-6|TRBV24-1|-
CATLRTGPKGF
>TRBJ1-1|TRBV28|-
CASSLVEAGGTEAFF
>TRBJ1-4|TRBV19|once
CASSVFKGGEKLFF
>TRBJ1-2|TRBV20-1|once
CSASRDRGSRVGGYTF
>TRBJ1-6|TRBV21-1|-
CASTFPLDREYSPLHF
>TRBJ1-5|TRBV6-5|few
CASSYSAAGEQPQHF
>TRBJ2-7|TRBV13|-
CASSSTPTSGDPYEQYF
>TRBJ1-3|TRBV10-2|-
CASSYQLSGNTIYF
>TRBJ2-5|TRBV11-2|-
CASSTRGETQYF
>TRBJ2-2|TRBV19|once
CASSRVANTGELFF
>TRBJ1-2|TRBV15|few
CATSRGRDGSNYGYTF
>TRBJ1-4|TRBV28|-
CASKDSATNEKLFF
>TRBJ1-1|TRBV18|-
CASSLRGGESAEAFF
>TRBJ2-7|TRBV29-1|-
CSVRTDPAYEQYF
>TRBJ1-4|TRBV7-2|-
CASSGASGHEKLFF
>TRBJ2-7|TRBV6-2/TRBV6-3|-
CASSYPGQGAYEQYF
>TRBJ1-2|TRBV7-2|-
CASSLGSTGYGYTF
>TRBJ1-5|TRBV19|-
CASSIPGALTQPQHF
>TRBJ2-7|TRBV4-2|-
CASSQGGIYEQYF
>TRBJ1-1|TRBV5-4|-
CASNPPGGVHTEAFF
>TRBJ1-5|TRBV6-6|-
CASSPYTYSNQPQHF
>TRBJ1-1|TRBV9|-
CASSVAGGWGTEAFF
>TRBJ2-7|TRBV19|-
CASSARHTSYEQYF
>TRBJ2-5|TRBV7-2|-
CASSLRTSEGSQYF
>TRBJ2-7|TRBV5-4|-
CASSLVPDTAYEQYF
>TRBJ2-7|TRBV9|-
CASSVDGSTYEQYF
>TRBJ2-5|TRBV2|-
CASVGLRVETQYF
>TRBJ1-2|TRBV9|-
CASSSGDTRGYTF
>TRBJ2-7|TRBV4-3|-
CASSQDRRYEQYF
>TRBJ1-5|TRBV4-3|-
CASSQDRNLNQPQHF
>TRBJ1-1|TRBV6-5|-
CASSYGTGSEAFF
>TRBJ2-1|TRBV6-5|-
CASSYPIQGGEQFF
>TRBJ1-2|TRBV7-3|-
CASSLVGTYGYTF
>TRBJ1-1|TRBV29-1|-
CSVQENTEAFF
>TRBJ2-5|TRBV12-3/TRBV12-4|-
CASRTSFPETQYF
>TRBJ2-7|TRBV5-6|-
CASSLADGYEQYF
>TRBJ2-1|TRBV7-2|-
CASSLATGVAYNEQFF
>TRBJ2-5|TRBV24-1|-
CATSGGAGVLETQYF
>TRBJ2-3|TRBV9|-
CASSVGQPDTQYF
>TRBJ2-2|TRBV10-3|-
CAIRTDRAHEGNTGELFF
>TRBJ2-1|TRBV27|-
CASSPRGLTNEQFF
>TRBJ1-5|TRBV2|-
CASNLGPAGGQPQHF
>TRBJ2-5|TRBV3-1/TRBV3-2|-
CASSPRLAGGPLETQYF
>TRBJ2-1|TRBV7-9|-
CASSLGRPPYNEQFF
>TRBJ1-6|TRBV19|once
CASSIGDFYSPLHF
>TRBJ1-6|TRBV19|-
CASKGGEGSYNSPLHF
>TRBJ2-5|TRBV2|-
CASSRGAQETQYF
>TRBJ2-5|TRBV2|-
CASTLQGYRETQYF
>TRBJ2-7|TRBV6-2/TRBV6-3|-
CASSYGSLSSYEQYF
>TRBJ2-7|TRBV14|-
CASSQPLQGIYEQYF
>TRBJ2-5|TRBV25-1|-
CASSGKGAWETQYF
>TRBJ2-7|TRBV4-3|-
CASSHRTGSSYEQYF
>TRBJ2-5|TRBV9|-
CASSPRTGLATQYF
>TRBJ2-7|TRBV3-1/TRBV3-2|-
CASSRNHEQYF
>TRBJ2-7|TRBV5-4|-
CASSSSGSSYEQYF